Listed below are T cell receptor beta chains from one sample, sequenced in a study of post-analysis software for immune sequencing data. TCRdb recomputed calls from the PCR reads with MiXCR, one row per CDR3 protein. Of about 680,000 distinct CDR3 sequences in the sample, over 45% were seen once. The sample taken for sequencing was blood. The origin of the receptors is a girl aged 2-10 years with multiple sclerosis. Each CDR3 is given with its conserved first and last residue. The order of the fields is clone size, D gene, J gene, V gene, CDR3 protein, CDR3 DNA. A D gene is named only where the DNA matches it firmly. The size entry is marked missing in some rows and otherwise reads once, few, many or a size class.

NA NA TRBJ2-3 TRBV7-9 CASSLMGPAVTQYF TGTGCCAGCAGCTTAATGGGGCCTGCGGTTACGCAGTATTTT
few NA TRBJ2-3 TRBV20-1 CSARDAFDKYDTQYF TGCAGTGCTAGAGATGCCTTTGACAAATATGATACGCAGTATTTT
NA TRBD2 TRBJ2-1 TRBV12-3/TRBV12-4 CASSPAGRYLGEQFF TGTGCCAGCAGTCCTGCCGGGAGGTACCTCGGGGAGCAGTTCTTC
once NA TRBJ2-5 TRBV12-3/TRBV12-4 CASSLPDRQETQYF TGTGCCAGCAGTCTCCCGGACAGACAAGAGACCCAGTACTTC
NA NA TRBJ2-7 TRBV12-3/TRBV12-4 CASSRDVGLSYEQYF TGTGCCAGCTCCCGGGACGTCGGACTCTCCTACGAGCAGTACTTC
NA NA TRBJ2-6 TRBV5-1 CASTADTSGANVLTF TGCGCCAGCACCGCCGATACCTCTGGGGCCAACGTCCTGACTTTC
NA TRBD2 TRBJ2-3 TRBV6-5 CASSKLAGGGDTQYF TGTGCCAGCAGTAAGCTAGCGGGAGGAGGAGATACGCAGTATTTT
NA NA TRBJ2-5 TRBV6-2/TRBV6-3 CASSSMGLKKETQYF TGTGCCAGCAGTTCCATGGGACTCAAGAAAGAGACCCAGTACTTC
NA NA TRBJ2-3 TRBV5-5 CASSLVRSVVGAPDTQYF TGTGCCAGCAGCTTGGTTCGTTCGGTGGTGGGTGCACCAGATACGCAGTATTTT
NA NA TRBJ2-3 TRBV9 CASSVVGVNTDTQYF TGTGCCAGCAGCGTAGTCGGGGTCAACACAGATACGCAGTATTTT
few NA TRBJ1-2 TRBV7-2 CASSSPGANYGYTF TGTGCCAGCAGCTCGCCGGGGGCTAACTATGGCTACACCTTC
NA TRBD1 TRBJ1-2 TRBV29-1 CSVEDPTGSHYGYTF TGCAGCGTTGAAGATCCGACAGGGAGTCACTATGGCTACACCTTC
NA NA TRBJ2-7 TRBV6-6 CASSYGTGFDNEQYF TGTGCCAGCAGTTACGGAACAGGGTTCGACAACGAGCAGTACTTC
NA NA TRBJ1-1 TRBV6-5 CASSYSQNTEAFF TGTGCCAGCAGTTACTCACAGAACACTGAAGCTTTCTTT
NA NA TRBJ2-6 TRBV30 CAWSVDSSGANVLTF TGTGCCTGGAGTGTAGATAGCTCTGGGGCCAACGTCCTGACTTTC
NA NA TRBJ1-5 TRBV10-3 CAISDPEEGLWQPQHF TGTGCCATCAGTGACCCCGAGGAGGGCTTGTGGCAGCCCCAGCATTTT
NA TRBD2 TRBJ2-3 TRBV7-2 CASSWTSPSTDTQYF TGTGCCAGCAGCTGGACTAGCCCTAGCACAGATACGCAGTATTTT
NA NA TRBJ1-1 TRBV12-3/TRBV12-4 CASRGDRGTEAFF TGTGCCAGCAGGGGGGATCGGGGCACTGAAGCTTTCTTT